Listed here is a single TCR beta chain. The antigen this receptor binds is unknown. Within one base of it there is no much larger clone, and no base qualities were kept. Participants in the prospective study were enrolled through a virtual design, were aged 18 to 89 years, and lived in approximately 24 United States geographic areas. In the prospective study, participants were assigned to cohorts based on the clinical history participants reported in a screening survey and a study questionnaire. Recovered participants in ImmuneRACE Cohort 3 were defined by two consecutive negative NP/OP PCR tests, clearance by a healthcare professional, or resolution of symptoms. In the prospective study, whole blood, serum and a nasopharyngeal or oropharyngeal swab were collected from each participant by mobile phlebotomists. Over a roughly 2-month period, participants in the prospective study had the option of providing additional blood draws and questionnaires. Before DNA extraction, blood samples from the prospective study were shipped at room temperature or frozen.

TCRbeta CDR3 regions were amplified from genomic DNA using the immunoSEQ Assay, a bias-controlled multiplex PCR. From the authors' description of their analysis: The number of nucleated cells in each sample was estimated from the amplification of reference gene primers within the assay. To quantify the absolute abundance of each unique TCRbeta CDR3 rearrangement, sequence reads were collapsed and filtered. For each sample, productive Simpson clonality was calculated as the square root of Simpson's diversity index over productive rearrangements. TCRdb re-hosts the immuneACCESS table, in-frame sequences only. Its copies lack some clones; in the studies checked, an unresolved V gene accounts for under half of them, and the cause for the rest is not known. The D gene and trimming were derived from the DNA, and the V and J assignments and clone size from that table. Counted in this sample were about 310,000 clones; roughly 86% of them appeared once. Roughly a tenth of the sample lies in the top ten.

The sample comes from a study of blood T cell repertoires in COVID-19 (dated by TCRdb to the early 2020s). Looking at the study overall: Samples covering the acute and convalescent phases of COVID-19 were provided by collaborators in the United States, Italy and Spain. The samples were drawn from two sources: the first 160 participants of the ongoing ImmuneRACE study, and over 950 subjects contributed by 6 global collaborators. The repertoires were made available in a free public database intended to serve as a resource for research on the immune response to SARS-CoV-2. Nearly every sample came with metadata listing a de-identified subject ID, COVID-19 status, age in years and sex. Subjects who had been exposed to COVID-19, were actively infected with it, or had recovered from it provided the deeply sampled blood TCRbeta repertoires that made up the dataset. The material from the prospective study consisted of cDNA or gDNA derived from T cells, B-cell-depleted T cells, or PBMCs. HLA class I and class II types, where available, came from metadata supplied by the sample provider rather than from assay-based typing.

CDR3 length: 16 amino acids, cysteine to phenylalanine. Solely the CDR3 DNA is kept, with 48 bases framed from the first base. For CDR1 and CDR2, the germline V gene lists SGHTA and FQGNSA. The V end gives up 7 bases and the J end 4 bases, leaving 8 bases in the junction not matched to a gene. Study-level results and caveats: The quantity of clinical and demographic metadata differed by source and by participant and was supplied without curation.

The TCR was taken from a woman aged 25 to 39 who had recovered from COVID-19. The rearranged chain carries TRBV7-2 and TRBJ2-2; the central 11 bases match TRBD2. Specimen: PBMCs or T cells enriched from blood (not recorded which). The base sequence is TGTGCCAGCAAAATAGCGGGAGGGTACCTCACCGGGGAGCTGTTTTTT. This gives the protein CASKIAGGYLTGELFF.